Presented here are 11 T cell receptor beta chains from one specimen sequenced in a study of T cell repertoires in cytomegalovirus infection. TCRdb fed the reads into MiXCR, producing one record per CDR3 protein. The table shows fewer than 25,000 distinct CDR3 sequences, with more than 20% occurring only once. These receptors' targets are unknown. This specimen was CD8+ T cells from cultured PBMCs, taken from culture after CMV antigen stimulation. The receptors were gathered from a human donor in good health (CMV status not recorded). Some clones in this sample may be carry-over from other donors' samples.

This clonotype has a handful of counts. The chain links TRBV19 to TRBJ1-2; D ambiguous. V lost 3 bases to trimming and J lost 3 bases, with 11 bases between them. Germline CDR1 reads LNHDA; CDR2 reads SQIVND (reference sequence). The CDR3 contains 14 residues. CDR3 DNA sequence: TGTGCCAGTAGTATGAAGCCCAGAGACTATGGCTACACCTTC. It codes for CASSMKPRDYGYTF.

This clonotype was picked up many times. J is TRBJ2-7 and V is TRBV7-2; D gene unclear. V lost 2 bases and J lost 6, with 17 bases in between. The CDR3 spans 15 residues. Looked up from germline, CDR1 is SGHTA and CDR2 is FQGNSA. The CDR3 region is CASSLNRLNSGEQYF. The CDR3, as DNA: TGTGCCAGCAGCTTAAATCGGTTGAACTCGGGCGAGCAGTACTTC.

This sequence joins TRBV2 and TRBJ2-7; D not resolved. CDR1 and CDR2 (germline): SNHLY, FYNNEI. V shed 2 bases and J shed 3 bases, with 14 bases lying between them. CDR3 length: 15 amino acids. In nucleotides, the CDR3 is TGTGCCAGCAGTGAATTTTTTACGGCTAACTACGAGCAGTACTTC. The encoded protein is CASSEFFTANYEQYF.

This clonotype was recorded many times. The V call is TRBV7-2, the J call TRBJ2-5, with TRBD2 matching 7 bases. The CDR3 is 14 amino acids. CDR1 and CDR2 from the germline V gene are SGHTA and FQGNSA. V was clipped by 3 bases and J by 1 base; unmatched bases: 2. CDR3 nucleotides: TGTGCCAGCAGCTTGACTAGCCTCCAAGAGACCCAGTACTTC. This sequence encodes CASSLTSLQETQYF.

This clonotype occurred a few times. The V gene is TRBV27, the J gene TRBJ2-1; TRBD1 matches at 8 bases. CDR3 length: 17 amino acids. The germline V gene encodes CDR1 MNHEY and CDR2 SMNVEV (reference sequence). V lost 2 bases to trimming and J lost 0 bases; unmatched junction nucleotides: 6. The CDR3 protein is CASSLGRQGSSYNEQFF. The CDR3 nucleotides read TGTGCCAGCAGTTTAGGAAGACAGGGGAGCTCCTACAATGAGCAGTTCTTC.

The CDR3 nucleotides read TGTGCCAGCAGTGTAGGTTGGGGGACCCAGTACTTC. Translating it yields CASSVGWGTQYF. The J gene is TRBJ2-5, the V gene TRBV2; D not resolved. The CDR3 extends over 12 amino acids. V lost 4 bases and J 7 bases, leaving 10 bases between the germline ends. Germline V CDR1 and CDR2: SNHLY, FYNNEI.

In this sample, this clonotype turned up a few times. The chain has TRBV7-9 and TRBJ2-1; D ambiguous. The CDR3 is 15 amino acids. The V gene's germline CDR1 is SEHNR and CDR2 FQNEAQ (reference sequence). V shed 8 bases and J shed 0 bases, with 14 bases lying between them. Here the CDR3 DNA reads TGTGCCAGCCGATCGAGGCAGGTCTCCTACAATGAGCAGTTCTTC. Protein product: CASRSRQVSYNEQFF.

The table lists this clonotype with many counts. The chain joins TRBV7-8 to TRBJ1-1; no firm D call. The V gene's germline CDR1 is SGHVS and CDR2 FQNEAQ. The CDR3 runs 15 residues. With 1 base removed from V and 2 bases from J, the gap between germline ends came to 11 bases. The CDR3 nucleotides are TGTGCCAGCAGCTTAGTCGTCCCTATAAACACTGAAGCTTTCTTT. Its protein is CASSLVVPINTEAFF.

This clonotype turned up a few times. The CDR3 DNA follows: TGCGCCAGCAGCCAAGTCCTTACGCGGACTGATGAGCAGTTCTTC. The encoded protein is CASSQVLTRTDEQFF. The chain couples TRBV4-1 to TRBJ2-1; D possibly corresponds to TRBD2 (5 bases). In germline, CDR1 is MGHRA, CDR2 YSYEKL. Trimming took off 1 base at V and 8 bases at J, with 15 bases between the two ends. The CDR3 spans 15 residues.

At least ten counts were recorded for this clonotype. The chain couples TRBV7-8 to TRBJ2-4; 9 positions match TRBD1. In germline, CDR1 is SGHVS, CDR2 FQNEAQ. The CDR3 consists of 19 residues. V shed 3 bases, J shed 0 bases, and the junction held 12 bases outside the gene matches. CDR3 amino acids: CASSFVRDRVLLAKNIQYF. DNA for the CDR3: TGTGCCAGCAGCTTTGTCCGGGACAGGGTACTACTAGCCAAAAACATTCAGTACTTC.

This chain's CDR3 is CASSLDTGYTDTQYF. In nucleotides, the CDR3 is TGTGCCAGCAGCTTAGATACGGGGTACACAGATACGCAGTATTTT. The gene calls are TRBV11-2 and TRBJ2-3; tentative D call: TRBD2 (5 bases). V lost 0 bases and J lost 2, with 9 bases in between. From germline, CDR1 is SGHAT and CDR2 FQNNGV. The length of the CDR3 is 15 residues. Full variable domain (rest looked up from reference TRBV11-2 and TRBJ2-3): EAGVAQSPRYKIIEKRQSVAFWCNPISGHATLYWYQQILGQGPKLLIQFQNNGVVDDSQLPKDRFSAERLKGVDSTLKIQPAKLEDSAVYLCASSLDTGYTDTQYFGPGTRLTVL.